A single TCR beta chain is shown here with its context. The entry originates in a study of shared T cell receptors in the human thymus. Here immunoSEQ multiplex PCR was the method, and the copy in TCRdb shows in-frame clones only, minus some. The repertoire holds a few hundred thousand clones, with over 90% as singletons. Germline V gene data show CDR1 as LNHNV and CDR2 as YYDKDF (reference sequence). The CDR3 has 14 residues. The V end lost 0 bases, the J end lost 6 bases, and 12 bases lay between the germline ends. The chain has TRBV15 and TRBJ2-7; unclear D gene. This receptor was taken from a human donor. The sample taken for sequencing was thymocytes. The CDR3 loop reads CATSRDGGRPEQYF. The CDR3 nucleotides are TGTGCCACCAGCAGAGATGGCGGCAGGCCCGAGCAGTACTTC.